These 30 T cell receptor beta chains were all obtained from the same sample, sequenced in a study of cytomegalovirus exposure and HLA in healthy donors. It was with 60 Vbeta and 13 Jbeta primers that the PCR ran. Clones were sequenced by immunoSEQ multiplex PCR, and TCRdb holds only the in-frame ones, with some missing. The sample has approximately 120,000 clones; 77% are singletons. The specimen sequenced was PBMCs. Receptors originate from a woman aged 40 to 49 in good health and CMV-seropositive.

V and J are TRBV5-1 and TRBJ2-7, with TRBD2 matching 13 bases. The CDR3 contains 15 residues. The germline gives CDR1 SGHRS, CDR2 YFSETQ. J was trimmed by 5 bases and V by 2 bases; bases with no gene match: 4. The CDR3 reads CASSLLAGGLDEQYF. The CDR3 coding sequence is TGCGCCAGCAGCTTACTAGCGGGAGGGCTCGACGAGCAGTACTTC.

This chain joins TRBV19 and TRBJ1-1; D might be TRBD1 (6 bases). CDR3 length: 13 residues. CDR1 and CDR2 (germline): LNHDA, SQIVND (reference sequence). V was cut by 1 base and J by 7 bases, with 10 bases left in between. The CDR3, as DNA: TGTGCCAGTAGTATAGTGACAGGAGTTGAAGCTTTCTTT. This gives the protein CASSIVTGVEAFF.

The J gene is TRBJ2-2, the V gene TRBV27; TRBD2 matches at 7 bases. With 5 bases clipped from V and 1 base from J, the junction kept 7 bases outside the gene matches. This CDR3 has 16 residues. Germline CDR1 reads MNHEY; CDR2 reads SMNVEV (reference sequence). The CDR3 region is CASSPHLAENTGELFF. CDR3 in DNA: TGTGCCAGCAGTCCTCATCTAGCGGAGAACACCGGGGAGCTGTTTTTT.

This chain joins TRBV5-6 and TRBJ1-5; tentative D call: TRBD1 (6 bases). The CDR3 is 14 amino acids. Between the trimmed V and J ends, which lost 0 bases and 2 bases, there was a span of 6 bases. The V gene's germline CDR1 is SGHDT and CDR2 YYEEEE. The CDR3 is CASSLGTGNQPQHF. In nucleotides, the CDR3 is TGTGCCAGCAGCTTGGGGACAGGCAATCAGCCCCAGCATTTT.

The chain joins TRBV19 to TRBJ1-5; 11 bases line up with TRBD1. This CDR3 region has 16 residues. With V trimmed by 5 bases and J by 7 bases, 10 bases remained unmatched. CDR1 is LNHDA, CDR2 SQIVND, per germline (reference sequence). The CDR3 reads CASSPGDRGKGQPQHF. CDR3 coding DNA: TGTGCCAGTAGTCCTGGGGACAGGGGGAAAGGACAGCCCCAGCATTTT.

The V call is TRBV7-3, the J call TRBJ2-3; TRBD2 aligns across 8 bases. The CDR3 is made up of 14 amino acids. Trimming took 8 bases from V and 0 from J; bases not matched to a gene: 4. Germline loops: CDR1 SGHTA, CDR2 FQGTGA. In nucleotides, the CDR3 is TGTGCCAGCCGGGAGGGGCGGAGCACAGATACGCAGTATTTT. Its protein is CASREGRSTDTQYF.

The chain has TRBV6-1 and TRBJ1-3; TRBD1 might be the D (5 bases). Germline V gene lookup returns CDR1 MNHNS and CDR2 SASEGT. Trimming removed 6 bases at V and 5 bases at J, with 17 bases between. This CDR3 has 15 residues. The CDR3: CASRQSGIARNTIYF. CDR3 DNA: TGTGCCAGCAGACAATCAGGGATTGCAAGAAACACCATATATTTT.

On this clone: The junction departs from germline at one end; a sequencing error may be responsible. V usage is TRBV28 and J usage is TRBJ2-4, with 8 bases lining up with TRBD2. Germline assignment: CDR1 MDHEN and CDR2 SYDVKM. There are 14 residues in the CDR3. CDR3 region: CASSSGGGDSSKTF. CDR3 in DNA: TGTGCCAGCAGTTCGGGAGGGGGAGATAGCTCCAAGACCTTC.

The chain has TRBV7-9 and TRBJ2-1, with D perhaps matching TRBD1 (6 bases). Trimming stripped 1 base from V and 6 bases from J, with 13 bases between. The germline CDR1 and CDR2 sequences are SEHNR and FQNEAQ (reference sequence). This CDR3 has 15 residues. The CDR3: CASSLGLGTSNEQFF. Written as DNA, the CDR3 is TGTGCCAGCAGCTTAGGTCTCGGGACAAGCAATGAGCAGTTCTTC.

The gene calls are TRBV5-6 and TRBJ2-5; TRBD2 matches 12 bases. The length of the CDR3 is 15 residues. Trimming took 1 base from V and 4 from J; bases not matched to a gene: 2. Germline loops: CDR1 SGHDT, CDR2 YYEEEE. For the CDR3, the DNA is TGTGCCAGCAGCTTGATACTAGCGGGAGGAGAGACCCAGTACTTC. This encodes CASSLILAGGETQYF.

The V gene is TRBV9, the J gene TRBJ2-1; TRBD2 matches 8 bases. Germline assignment: CDR1 SGDLS and CDR2 YYNGEE. V shed 0 bases and J 8 bases; nucleotides not matched to a gene: 4. The CDR3 length is 14 residues. CDR3 protein: CASSVATSGDEQFF. As DNA, the CDR3 is TGTGCCAGCAGCGTAGCCACTAGCGGCGATGAGCAGTTCTTC.

The rearrangement links TRBV29-1 to TRBJ2-7; 7 nucleotides align to TRBD2. The CDR3 is 13 amino acids. J gave up 2 bases and V 6 bases, and 7 bases lay outside the gene matches. Germline CDR1 and CDR2: SQVTM and ANQGSEA. In DNA form, the CDR3 reads TGCAGCGTCTTAGCGGGTGATACCTACGAGCAGTACTTC. Residues: CSVLAGDTYEQYF.

The chain carries TRBV27 and TRBJ2-3, with 16 bases lining up with TRBD2. The germline V gene encodes CDR1 MNHEY and CDR2 SMNVEV (reference sequence). The V gene end was trimmed by 1 base and the J gene end by 3 bases; junction bases not matched to a gene: 7. The CDR3 sequence is 19 residues long. This chain's CDR3 is CASSLWGLAGGPGTDTQYF. Written as DNA, the CDR3 is TGTGCCAGCAGTTTATGGGGACTAGCGGGAGGGCCTGGGACAGATACGCAGTATTTT.

The rearrangement uses TRBV19 and TRBJ1-2; weak D call: TRBD1 (5 bases). CDR1 is LNHDA, CDR2 SQIVND, per germline (reference sequence). V was cut by 3 bases and J by 3 bases, with 8 bases left in between. CDR3 length: 13 residues. The CDR3 loop is CASSMQGHYGYTF. The CDR3 nucleotides read TGTGCCAGTAGTATGCAGGGTCACTATGGCTACACCTTC.

The chain's CDR3 is CASSQDPAARFYEQYF. Here the CDR3 DNA reads TGTGCCAGCAGCCAAGACCCAGCGGCTAGATTCTACGAGCAGTACTTC. The V call is TRBV4-2, the J call TRBJ2-7; TRBD2 might be the D (5 bases). V was cut by 0 bases and J by 3 bases, with 15 bases left in between. This CDR3 is 16 amino acids long. Germline lookup yields CDR1 LGHNA and CDR2 YNFKEQ.

This clone was counted only a few times. The rearrangement links TRBV9 to TRBJ2-2; TRBD2 aligns across 10 bases. Germline loops: CDR1 SGDLS, CDR2 YYNGEE. V gave up 4 bases and J gave up 0 bases; unmatched junction bases: 0. The CDR3 is made up of 15 amino acids. CDR3 amino acids: CASSLAGANTGELFF. DNA for the CDR3: TGTGCCAGCAGCCTAGCGGGAGCGAACACCGGGGAGCTGTTTTTT.

This clone was counted between two and nine times. The J gene is TRBJ2-2, the V gene TRBV28, with a possible D match to TRBD2 (6 bases). CDR3 size: 16 residues. CDR1 and CDR2 from the germline V gene are MDHEN and SYDVKM. V lost 6 bases and J 2 bases, leaving 16 bases between the germline ends. The CDR3 sequence is CASRGGAGLNTGELFF. For the CDR3, the DNA is TGTGCCAGCAGGGGTGGGGCGGGACTTAACACCGGGGAGCTGTTTTTT.

This clone was picked up a small number of times. V is TRBV14 and J is TRBJ2-7; D perhaps matches TRBD1 (6 bases). This CDR3 spans 14 amino acids. V gave up 1 base and J gave up 2 bases, with 9 bases separating them. CDR1 and CDR2 (germline): SGHDN, FVKESK. Here the CDR3 reads CASSQGEGAYEQYF. The CDR3 DNA reads as TGTGCCAGCAGCCAAGGAGAGGGGGCCTACGAGCAGTACTTC.

This chain joins TRBV6-5 and TRBJ2-7; D ambiguous. V lost 5 bases and J 4 bases, leaving 3 bases between the germline ends. The CDR3 length is 10 residues. The germline CDR1 and CDR2 sequences are MNHEY and SVGAGI. DNA of the CDR3: TGTGCCAGCAGTCCTTACGAGCAGTACTTC. The encoded protein is CASSPYEQYF.

In its sample, this clone was seen once. The genes are TRBV30 and TRBJ2-3, with D uncertain. CDR3 size: 14 residues. V was trimmed by 1 base and J by 3 bases, leaving 11 bases between them. Germline CDR1 GTSNPN, CDR2 SVGIG (reference sequence). CDR3 nucleotides: TGTGCCTGGAGTGGCGTGGGCTTGACAGATACGCAGTATTTT. It translates to CAWSGVGLTDTQYF.

This rearrangement joins TRBV7-8 to TRBJ2-5, with TRBD2 matching 9 bases. With the DNA end fitting TRBJ2-7 better, the J assignment may be wrong. Germline values: CDR1 SGHVS, CDR2 FQNEAQ. The CDR3 spans 17 residues. The CDR3 is CASSLAPSVAGVSEQYF. In DNA form, the CDR3 reads TGTGCCAGCAGCTTAGCTCCCTCCGTAGCGGGAGTATCCGAGCAGTACTTC.

The V call is TRBV10-3, the J call TRBJ2-1; tentatively, D is TRBD2 (6 bases). The CDR3 spans 17 residues. Germline CDR1 ENHRY, CDR2 SYGVKD. V gave up 0 bases and J gave up 7 bases, with 19 bases separating them. CDR3 residues: CAISESGGPGGRNEQFF. The CDR3 DNA follows: TGTGCCATCAGTGAGTCTGGCGGGCCCGGGGGAAGGAATGAGCAGTTCTTC.

The gene calls are TRBV30 and TRBJ2-1; TRBD2 agrees at 9 bases. Germline CDR1 GTSNPN, CDR2 SVGIG (reference sequence). The CDR3 contains 11 residues. V was clipped by 2 bases and J by 12 bases; unmatched bases: 2. This chain's CDR3 is CAWSPGLAQFF. In DNA form, the CDR3 reads TGTGCCTGGAGTCCGGGACTAGCGCAGTTCTTC.

Only one count was recorded for this clone. The chain recombines TRBV6-1 with TRBJ2-2; D not certain. Trimming shortened V by 11 bases and J by 4 bases, and 11 bases separated the two germline ends. CDR3 size: 12 residues. Germline CDR1 is MNHNS and CDR2 is SASEGT. As DNA, the CDR3 is TGTGCCGGTGCTAGGTTCACCGGGGAGCTGTTTTTT. Protein product: CAGARFTGELFF.

Only one count was recorded for this clone. The CDR3 reads CASRPFGTGGRKLFF. For the CDR3, the DNA is TGTGCCAGCAGACCTTTTGGGACAGGGGGGCGAAAACTGTTTTTT. J is TRBJ1-4 and V is TRBV2, with TRBD1 matching over 11 bases. V trimming: 6 bases; J trimming: 10 bases; junction bases outside the gene matches: 10. Germline V lookup: CDR1 SNHLY, CDR2 FYNNEI. The CDR3 runs to 15 residues.

This clone was found once. The J gene is TRBJ1-1, the V gene TRBV6-1, with no clear D. Germline V CDR1 and CDR2: MNHNS, SASEGT. Trimming took off 6 bases at V and 0 bases at J, with 5 bases between the two ends. The CDR3 has 12 amino acids. The CDR3 sequence is CASRALNTEAFF. The DNA of the CDR3 is TGTGCCAGCAGGGCCCTGAACACTGAAGCTTTCTTT.

The chain joins TRBV5-4 to TRBJ2-2; D remains ambiguous. The length of the CDR3 is 14 residues. The ends were cut back, 0 bases at V and 5 bases at J, with 8 bases in the middle. Germline lookup yields CDR1 SGHNT and CDR2 YYREEE (reference sequence). The DNA for the CDR3 is TGTGCCAGCAGCTTGGATCAGTGGACCGGGGAGCTGTTTTTT. It is translated as CASSLDQWTGELFF.

This chain connects TRBV28 to TRBJ1-5, with TRBD1 identical over 10 bases. V lost 6 bases and J lost 6; bases outside the gene matches: 11. The CDR3 is made up of 16 amino acids. The germline CDR1 and CDR2 sequences are MDHEN and SYDVKM. This CDR3 reads CASSLGQGVGGQPQHF. The CDR3 DNA is TGTGCCAGCAGCCTTGGACAGGGGGTAGGGGGTCAGCCCCAGCATTTT.

The chain is built from TRBV6-6 and TRBJ2-7; unclear D gene. This CDR3 region has 12 residues. Trimming stripped 0 bases from V and 7 bases from J, with 7 bases between. Germline V gene data show CDR1 as MNHNY and CDR2 as SVGAGI (reference sequence). The CDR3 is CASSYSTEEQYF. CDR3 sequence (DNA): TGTGCCAGCAGTTACTCTACAGAAGAGCAGTACTTC.

This clone was counted between two and nine times. The chain recombines TRBV7-2 with TRBJ2-1; D ambiguous. The CDR3 runs 12 residues. Looked up from germline, CDR1 is SGHTA and CDR2 is FQGNSA. V lost 2 bases and J lost 9, with 8 bases in between. The CDR3 is CASSLNRLEQFF. DNA of the CDR3: TGTGCCAGCAGCTTAAATCGACTTGAGCAGTTCTTC. The full variable domain, with the rest looked up from reference TRBV7-2 and TRBJ2-1, is GAGVSQSPSNKVTEKGKDVELRCDPISGHTALYWYRQSLGQGLEFLIYFQGNSAPDKSGLPSDRFSAERTGGSVSTLTIQRTQQEDSAVYLCASSLNRLEQFFGPGTRLTVL.